A single T cell receptor beta chain is shown here with its context. Its specificity is unknown. Germline CDR1 reads SGHRS; CDR2 reads YFSETQ. The CDR3 length is 13 residues. Between the trimmed V and J ends, which lost 1 base and 4 bases, there was a span of 8 bases. This sample stems from a study of cytomegalovirus exposure and HLA in healthy donors. A multiplex PCR was run with 60 Vbeta primers and 13 Jbeta primers. The method was immunoSEQ multiplex PCR; TCRdb's version includes in-frame clones alone and lacks a portion of them. The table has about 160,000 clones, 80% seen once; the top ten hold around 5.8%. General observations from the study: TRBV6-2, TRBV6-3 and some other V segments were excluded as indistinguishable. In vitro checks showed that three CMV-associated chains really do target CMV antigens.

The origin of this receptor is a male donor in good health and CMV-seropositive. The chain employs TRBV5-1 and TRBJ1-1; D uncertain. Sequencing was carried out using PBMCs. DNA for the CDR3: TGCGCCAGCAGCTTGCTTGGAGCCACTGAAGCTTTCTTT. Translated: CASSLLGATEAFF.